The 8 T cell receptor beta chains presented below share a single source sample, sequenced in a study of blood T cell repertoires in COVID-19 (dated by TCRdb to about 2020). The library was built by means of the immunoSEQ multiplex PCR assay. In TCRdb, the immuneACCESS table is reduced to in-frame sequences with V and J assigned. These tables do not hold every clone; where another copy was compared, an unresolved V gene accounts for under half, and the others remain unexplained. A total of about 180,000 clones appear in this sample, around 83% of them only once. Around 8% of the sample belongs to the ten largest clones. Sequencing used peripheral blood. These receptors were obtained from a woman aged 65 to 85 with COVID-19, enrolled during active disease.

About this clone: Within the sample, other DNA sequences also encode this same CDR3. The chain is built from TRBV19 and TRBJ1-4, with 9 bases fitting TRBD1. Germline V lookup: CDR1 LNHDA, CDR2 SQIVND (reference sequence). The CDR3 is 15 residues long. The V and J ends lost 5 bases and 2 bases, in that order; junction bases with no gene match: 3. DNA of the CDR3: TGTGCCAGTAGTTCACAGGGGGCGACTAATGAAAAACTGTTTTTT. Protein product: CASSSQGATNEKLFF.

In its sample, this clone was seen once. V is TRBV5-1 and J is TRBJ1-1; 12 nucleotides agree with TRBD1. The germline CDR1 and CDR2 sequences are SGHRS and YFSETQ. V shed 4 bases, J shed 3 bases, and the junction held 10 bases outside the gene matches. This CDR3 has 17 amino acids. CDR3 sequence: CASSPIPGQGADTEAFF. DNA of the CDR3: TGCGCCAGCAGCCCCATTCCGGGACAGGGGGCGGACACTGAAGCTTTCTTT.

The DNA of the CDR3 is TGTGCCAGTAGTACTCGACAGGGTTCCTACGAGCAGTACTTC. This translates into CASSTRQGSYEQYF. This chain links TRBV19 with TRBJ2-7; 7 bases map to TRBD1. The J segment lost 1 base and the V segment lost 4 bases, leaving 4 bases of the junction unmatched. The CDR3 extends over 14 amino acids. The germline V gene has CDR1 LNHDA and CDR2 SQIVND (reference sequence).

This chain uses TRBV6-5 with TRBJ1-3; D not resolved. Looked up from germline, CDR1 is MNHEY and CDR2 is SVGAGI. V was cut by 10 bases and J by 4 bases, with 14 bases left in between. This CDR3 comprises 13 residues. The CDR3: CATRVKRGNTIYF. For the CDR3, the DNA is TGTGCCACCAGAGTGAAGAGGGGAAACACCATATATTTT.

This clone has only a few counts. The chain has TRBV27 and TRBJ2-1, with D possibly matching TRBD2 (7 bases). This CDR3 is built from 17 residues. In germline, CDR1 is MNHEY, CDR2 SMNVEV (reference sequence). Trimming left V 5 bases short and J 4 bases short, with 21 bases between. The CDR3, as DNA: TGTGCCAGCAGTCAAAGGGGGGGCGGGAGTTTTTACAATGAGCAGTTCTTC. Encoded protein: CASSQRGGGSFYNEQFF.

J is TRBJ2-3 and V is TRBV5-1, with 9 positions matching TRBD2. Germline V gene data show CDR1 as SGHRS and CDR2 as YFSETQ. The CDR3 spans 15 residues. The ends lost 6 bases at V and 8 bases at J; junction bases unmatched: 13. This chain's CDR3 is CASTAGSGRSGTQYF. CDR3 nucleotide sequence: TGCGCCAGCACAGCAGGTAGCGGGAGATCGGGTACGCAGTATTTT.

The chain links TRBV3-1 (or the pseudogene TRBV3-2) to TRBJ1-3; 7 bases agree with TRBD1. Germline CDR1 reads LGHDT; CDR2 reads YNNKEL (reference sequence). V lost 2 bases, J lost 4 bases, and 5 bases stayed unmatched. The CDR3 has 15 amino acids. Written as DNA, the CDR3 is TGTGCCAGCAGCCAAAAGGGGGCGGGCGGAAACACCATATATTTT. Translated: CASSQKGAGGNTIYF.

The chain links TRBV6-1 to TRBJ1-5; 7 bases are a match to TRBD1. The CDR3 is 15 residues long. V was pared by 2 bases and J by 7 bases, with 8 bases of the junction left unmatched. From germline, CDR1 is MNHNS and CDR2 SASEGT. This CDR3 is CASSETRTGGQPQHF. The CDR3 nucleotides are TGTGCCAGCAGTGAAACCCGGACAGGTGGGCAGCCCCAGCATTTT.